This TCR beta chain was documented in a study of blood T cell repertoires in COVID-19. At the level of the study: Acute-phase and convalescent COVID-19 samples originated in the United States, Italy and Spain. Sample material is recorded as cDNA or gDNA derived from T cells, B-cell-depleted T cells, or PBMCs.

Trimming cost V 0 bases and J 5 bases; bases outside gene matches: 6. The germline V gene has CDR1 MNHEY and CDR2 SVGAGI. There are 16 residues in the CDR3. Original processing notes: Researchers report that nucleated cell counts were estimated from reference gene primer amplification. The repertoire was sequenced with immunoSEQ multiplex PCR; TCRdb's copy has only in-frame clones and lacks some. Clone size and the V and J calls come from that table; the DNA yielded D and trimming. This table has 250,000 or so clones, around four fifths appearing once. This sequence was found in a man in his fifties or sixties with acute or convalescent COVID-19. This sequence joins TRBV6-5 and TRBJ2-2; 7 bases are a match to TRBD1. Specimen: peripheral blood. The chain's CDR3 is CASSYSARQGTGELFF. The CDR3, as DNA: TGTGCCAGCAGTTACTCGGCAAGACAGGGAACCGGGGAGCTGTTTTTT.